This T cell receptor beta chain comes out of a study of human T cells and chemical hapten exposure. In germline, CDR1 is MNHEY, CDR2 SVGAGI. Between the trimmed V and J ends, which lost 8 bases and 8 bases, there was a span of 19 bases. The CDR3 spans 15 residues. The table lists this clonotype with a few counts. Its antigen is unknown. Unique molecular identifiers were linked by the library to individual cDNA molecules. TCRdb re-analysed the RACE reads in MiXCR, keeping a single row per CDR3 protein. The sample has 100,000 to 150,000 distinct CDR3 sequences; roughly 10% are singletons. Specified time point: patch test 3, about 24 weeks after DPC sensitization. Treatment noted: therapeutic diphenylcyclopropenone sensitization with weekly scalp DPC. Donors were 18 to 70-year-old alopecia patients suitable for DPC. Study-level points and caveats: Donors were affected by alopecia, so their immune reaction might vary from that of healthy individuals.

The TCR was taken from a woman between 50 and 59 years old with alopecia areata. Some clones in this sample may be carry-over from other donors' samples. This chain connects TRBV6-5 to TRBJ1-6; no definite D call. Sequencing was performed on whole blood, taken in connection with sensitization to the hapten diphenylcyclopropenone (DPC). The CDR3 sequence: CASGSLTNLDSPLHF. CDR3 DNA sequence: TGTGCCAGCGGCTCGCTAACTAATCTGGATTCACCCCTCCACTTT.